The present TCR beta chain was sequenced within a study of technical replicates of blood from a few donors. The assay was immunoSEQ multiplex PCR, and TCRdb's table has in-frame clones only and misses some. This sample has approximately 70,000 clones, with approximately 90% found just once. This CDR3 is built from 13 residues. CDR1 is SEHNR, CDR2 FQNEAQ, per germline (reference sequence). The V end lost 8 bases, the J end lost 3 bases, and 13 bases lay between the germline ends. The sequencing input was PBMCs. The chain is built from TRBV7-9 and TRBJ1-2, with D perhaps TRBD1 (6 bases). The TCR sequence derives from a human donor in good health. Some clones in this sample may be carry-over from other donors' samples. CDR3 amino acids: CASGHRADYGYTF. CDR3 coding DNA: TGTGCCAGCGGCCACAGGGCTGACTATGGCTACACCTTC.